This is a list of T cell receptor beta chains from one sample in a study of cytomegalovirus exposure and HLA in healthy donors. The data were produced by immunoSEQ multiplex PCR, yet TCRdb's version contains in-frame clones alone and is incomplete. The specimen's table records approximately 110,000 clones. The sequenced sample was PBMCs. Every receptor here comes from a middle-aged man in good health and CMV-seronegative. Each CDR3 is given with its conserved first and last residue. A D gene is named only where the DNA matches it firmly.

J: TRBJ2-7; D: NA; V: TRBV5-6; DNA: TGTGCCAGCAGCGTCCGGGACTACGAGCAGTACTTC; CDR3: CASSVRDYEQYF
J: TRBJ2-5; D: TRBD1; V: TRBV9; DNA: TGTGCCAGCAGCGTAGGACAGGGTGGTGAGACCCAGTACTTC; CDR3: CASSVGQGGETQYF
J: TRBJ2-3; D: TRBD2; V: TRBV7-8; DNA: TGTGCCAGCAGTCGAATAGCGGGATTCATTGATACGCAGTATTTT; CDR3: CASSRIAGFIDTQYF
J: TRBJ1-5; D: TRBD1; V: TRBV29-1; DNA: TGCAGCGTCGCCTACCGCGGAGGGGGCGATCAGCCCCAGCATTTT; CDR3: CSVAYRGGGDQPQHF
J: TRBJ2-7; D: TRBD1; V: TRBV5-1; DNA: TGCGCCAGCGGACAGGGGATGGGCGAGCAGTACTTC; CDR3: CASGQGMGEQYF
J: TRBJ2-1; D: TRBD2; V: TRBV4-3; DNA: TGCGCCAGCAGCCAAGTTTTGGGCGGGGGGGCCAATGAGCAGTTCTTC; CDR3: CASSQVLGGGANEQFF
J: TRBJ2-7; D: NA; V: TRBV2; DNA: TGTGCCAGCAGCCTCTCCGGGTACGAGCAGTACTTC; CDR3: CASSLSGYEQYF
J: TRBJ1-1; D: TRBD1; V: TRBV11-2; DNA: TGTGCCAGCAGCTTTAGAACAGGGGGCTGGTACACTGAAGCTTTCTTT; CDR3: CASSFRTGGWYTEAFF
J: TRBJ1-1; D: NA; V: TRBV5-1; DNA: TGCGCCAGCAGCCATCAAAGACAGGAAAGAAGCATAGAAGCTTTCTTT; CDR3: CASSHQRQERSIEAFF
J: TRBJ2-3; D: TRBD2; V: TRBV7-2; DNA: TGTGCCACTAACAGCGGGACCAGCACAGATACGCAGTATTTT; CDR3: CATNSGTSTDTQYF